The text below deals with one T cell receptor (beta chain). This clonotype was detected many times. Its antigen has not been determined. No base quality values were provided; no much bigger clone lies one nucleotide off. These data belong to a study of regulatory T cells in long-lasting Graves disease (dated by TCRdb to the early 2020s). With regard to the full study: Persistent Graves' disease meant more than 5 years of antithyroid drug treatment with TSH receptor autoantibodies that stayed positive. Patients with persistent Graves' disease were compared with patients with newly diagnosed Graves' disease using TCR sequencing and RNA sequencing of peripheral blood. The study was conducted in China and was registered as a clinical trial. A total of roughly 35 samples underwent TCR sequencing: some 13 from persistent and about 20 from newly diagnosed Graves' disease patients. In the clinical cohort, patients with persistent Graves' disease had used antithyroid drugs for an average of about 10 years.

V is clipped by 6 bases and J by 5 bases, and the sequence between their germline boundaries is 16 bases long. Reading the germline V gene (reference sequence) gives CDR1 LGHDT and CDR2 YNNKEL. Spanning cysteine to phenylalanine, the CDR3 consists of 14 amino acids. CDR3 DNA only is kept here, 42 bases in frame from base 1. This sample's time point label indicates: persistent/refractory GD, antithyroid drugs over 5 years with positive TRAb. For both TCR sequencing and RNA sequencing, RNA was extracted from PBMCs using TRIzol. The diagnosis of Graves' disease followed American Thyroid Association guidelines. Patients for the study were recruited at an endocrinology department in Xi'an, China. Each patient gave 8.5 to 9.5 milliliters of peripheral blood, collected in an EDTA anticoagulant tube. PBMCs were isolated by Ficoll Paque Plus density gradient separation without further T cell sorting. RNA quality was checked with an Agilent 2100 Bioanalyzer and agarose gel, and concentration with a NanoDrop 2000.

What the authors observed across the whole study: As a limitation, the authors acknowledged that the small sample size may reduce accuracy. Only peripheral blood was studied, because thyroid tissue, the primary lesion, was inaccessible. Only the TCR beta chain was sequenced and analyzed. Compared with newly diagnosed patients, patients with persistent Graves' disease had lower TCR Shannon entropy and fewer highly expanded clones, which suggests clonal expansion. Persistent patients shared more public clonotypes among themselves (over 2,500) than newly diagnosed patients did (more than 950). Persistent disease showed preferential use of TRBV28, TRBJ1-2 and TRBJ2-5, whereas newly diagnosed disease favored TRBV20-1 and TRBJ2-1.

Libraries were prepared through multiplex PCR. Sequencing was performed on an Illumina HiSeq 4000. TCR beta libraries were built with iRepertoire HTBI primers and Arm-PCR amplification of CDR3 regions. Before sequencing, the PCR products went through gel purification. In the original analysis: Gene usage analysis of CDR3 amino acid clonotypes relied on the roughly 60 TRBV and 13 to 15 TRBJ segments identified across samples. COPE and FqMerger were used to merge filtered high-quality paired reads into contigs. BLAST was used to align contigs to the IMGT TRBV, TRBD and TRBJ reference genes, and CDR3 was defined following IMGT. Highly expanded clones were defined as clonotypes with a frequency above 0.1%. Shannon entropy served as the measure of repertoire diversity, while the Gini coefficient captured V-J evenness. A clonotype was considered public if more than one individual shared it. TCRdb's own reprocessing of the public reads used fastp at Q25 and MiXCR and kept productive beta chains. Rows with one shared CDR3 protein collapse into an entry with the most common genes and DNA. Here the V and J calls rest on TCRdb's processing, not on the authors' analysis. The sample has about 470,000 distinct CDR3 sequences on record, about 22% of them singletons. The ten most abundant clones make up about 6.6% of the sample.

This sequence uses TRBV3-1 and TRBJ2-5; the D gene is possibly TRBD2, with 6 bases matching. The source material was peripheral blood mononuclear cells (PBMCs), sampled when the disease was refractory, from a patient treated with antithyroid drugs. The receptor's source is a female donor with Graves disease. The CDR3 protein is CASRATSRYETQYF. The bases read TGTGCCAGCAGGGCGACTAGTCGGTACGAGACCCAGTACTTC.